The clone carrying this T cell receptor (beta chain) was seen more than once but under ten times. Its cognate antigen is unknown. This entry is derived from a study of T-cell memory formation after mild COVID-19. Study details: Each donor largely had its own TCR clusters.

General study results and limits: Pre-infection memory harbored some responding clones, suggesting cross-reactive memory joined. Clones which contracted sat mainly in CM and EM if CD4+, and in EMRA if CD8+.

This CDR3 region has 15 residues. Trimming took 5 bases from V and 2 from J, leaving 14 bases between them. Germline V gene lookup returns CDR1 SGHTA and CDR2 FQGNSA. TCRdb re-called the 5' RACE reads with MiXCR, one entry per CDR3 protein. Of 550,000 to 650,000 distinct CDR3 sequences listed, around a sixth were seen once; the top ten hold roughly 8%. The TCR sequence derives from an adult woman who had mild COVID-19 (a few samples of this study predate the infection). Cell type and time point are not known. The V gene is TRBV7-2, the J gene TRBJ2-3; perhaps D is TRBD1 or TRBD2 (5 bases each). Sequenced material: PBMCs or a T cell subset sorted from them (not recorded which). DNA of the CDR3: TGTGCCAGCAGCCCAAGGGGAGTTACCACAGATACGCAGTATTTT. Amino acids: CASSPRGVTTDTQYF.